One T cell receptor (beta chain) is described in this entry. This entry is derived from a study of blood T cell repertoires in COVID-19. Study details: Some COVID-19 samples were acute and others convalescent; all came from the United States, Italy and Spain. T cells, B-cell-depleted T cells, or PBMCs provided the cDNA or gDNA that served as material.

Original data processing: Reference gene primer amplification gave estimated nucleated cell counts. Generated by immunoSEQ multiplex PCR, the TCRdb table keeps only in-frame clones and is missing some. From that table come the V and J calls and clone size; the DNA was used to work out D and trimming. The table lists around 86,000 clones, 83% of them singletons. With V trimmed by 3 bases and J by 4 bases, 7 bases remained unmatched. The CDR3 consists of 16 residues. In germline, CDR1 is GTSNPN, CDR2 SVGIG (reference sequence). The chain employs TRBV30 and TRBJ2-5, with 14 positions matching TRBD2. The sample was peripheral blood. The receptor comes from a woman aged 80 or over with acute or convalescent COVID-19. The CDR3 coding sequence is TGTGCCTGGAGCGAGGGACTAGCGGGAGTTTCAGAGACCCAGTACTTC. As protein: CAWSEGLAGVSETQYF.